The following is a T cell receptor (beta chain) sequence with its context. The CDR3 has 15 amino acids. The J segment lost 7 bases and the V segment lost 7 bases, leaving 10 bases of the junction unmatched. Germline loops: CDR1 MNHEY, CDR2 SMNVEV (reference sequence). The authors ran a second PCR of roughly 6 to 11 cycles using a sample-barcoded 5' primer and a J-beta primer mix. TCRdb re-analysed the 5' RACE reads in MiXCR, keeping a single row per CDR3 protein. The sample holds 600,000 to 650,000 distinct CDR3 sequences, under 65% seen once. The data were taken from a study of blood T cells in healthy people across ages.

Sample: blood. The sequence derives from a man in his fifties or sixties in good health. The chain recombines TRBV27 with TRBJ1-6; 7 positions agree with TRBD1. CDR3 nucleotide sequence: TGTGCCAGCACTCGACGATCGGGACAGAATTCACCCCTCCACTTT. As protein: CASTRRSGQNSPLHF.